This TCR beta chain derives from a study of shared clonotypes between healthy human individuals. Overall study context: Three CD4 naive, three CD4 memory, two CD8 naive and one CD8 memory plate were used per donor.

For every subset, genomic DNA was evenly distributed across several immunoSEQ plates. This table comes from immunoSEQ multiplex PCR, and its TCRdb copy is limited to in-frame clones, with some not included. Of hundreds of thousands of clones listed, 74% are singletons. This CDR3 region has 15 residues. CDR1 is WNHNN and CDR2 is SYGVQD in the germline V gene (reference sequence). V was shortened by 4 bases and J by 6 bases, with 17 bases between the two germline ends. The receptor comes from a woman aged 25-40 years in good health. Specimen: memory CD4+ T cells sorted from blood. Subset in this sample: CD45RA-negative fraction. This chain connects TRBV10-1 to TRBJ2-3; D might be TRBD2 (5 bases). CDR3 DNA sequence: TGCGCCAGCAGTGGGGCGAGCGGCCGAGGGGATACGCAGTATTTT. As protein: CASSGASGRGDTQYF.